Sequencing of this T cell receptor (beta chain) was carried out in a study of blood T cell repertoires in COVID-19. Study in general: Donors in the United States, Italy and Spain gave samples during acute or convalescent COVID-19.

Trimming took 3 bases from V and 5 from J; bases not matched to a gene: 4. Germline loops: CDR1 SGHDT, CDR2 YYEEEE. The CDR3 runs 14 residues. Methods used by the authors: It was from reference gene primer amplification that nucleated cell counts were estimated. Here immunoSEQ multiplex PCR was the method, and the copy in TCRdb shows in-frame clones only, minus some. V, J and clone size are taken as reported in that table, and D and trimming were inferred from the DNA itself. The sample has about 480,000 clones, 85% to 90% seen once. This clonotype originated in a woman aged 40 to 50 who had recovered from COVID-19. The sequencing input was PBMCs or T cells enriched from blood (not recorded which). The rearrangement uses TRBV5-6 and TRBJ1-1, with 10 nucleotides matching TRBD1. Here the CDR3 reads CASSWDRGETEAFF. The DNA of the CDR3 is TGTGCCAGCAGCTGGGACAGGGGAGAGACTGAAGCTTTCTTT.